The 22 T cell receptor beta chains below come from one sample, sequenced in a study of identical twins. TCRdb reprocessed the 5' RACE reads with MiXCR, giving one entry per CDR3 protein. The sample has some 500,000 distinct CDR3 sequences; approximately 22% are singletons. These data are also associated with another study on T cells expressing NK-cell markers.

The specimen was CD4+ T cells sorted from blood. These receptors all stem from a woman between 18 and 29 years old in good health.

The V call is TRBV5-1, the J call TRBJ1-1; D is unclear. Trimming removed 3 bases at V and 4 bases at J, with 10 bases between. Germline V gene sequence: CDR1 SGHRS, CDR2 YFSETQ. The length of the CDR3 is 13 residues. DNA of the CDR3: TGCGCCAGCAGCTACGGGGTGAGCACTGAAGCTTTCTTT. It translates to CASSYGVSTEAFF.

This clonotype was detected a few times. This chain connects TRBV4-3 to TRBJ2-7; TRBD2 matches 10 bases. Germline loops: CDR1 LGHNA, CDR2 YSLEER. V shed 4 bases and J 2 bases; nucleotides not matched to a gene: 8. This CDR3 has 16 amino acids. The CDR3 spells CASSLAVAGGAYEQYF. The CDR3 nucleotides are TGCGCCAGCAGCCTCGCTGTAGCGGGGGGAGCCTACGAGCAGTACTTC.

Here the CDR3 reads CSARSRRGGEETQYF. The CDR3 bases are TGCAGTGCTAGATCGAGGAGAGGGGGGGAAGAGACCCAGTACTTC. The J gene is TRBJ2-5, the V gene TRBV20-1; perhaps TRBD2 as D (7 bases). The V gene lost 2 bases and the J gene lost 3 bases, with 16 bases spanning the gap. CDR1 and CDR2 (germline): DFQATT, SNEGSKA (reference sequence). There are 15 residues in the CDR3.

In this sample, this clonotype turned up a few times. The J gene is TRBJ2-1, the V gene TRBV6-5; no firm D call. From germline, CDR1 is MNHEY and CDR2 SVGAGI. The CDR3 length is 15 residues. V dropped 0 bases and J dropped 6 bases, with 12 bases sitting between them. CDR3 nucleotides: TGTGCCAGCAGTTACTCTCAGAAGTTGCGCAATGAGCAGTTCTTC. Amino acids: CASSYSQKLRNEQFF.

This clonotype has just a few counts. The chain is built from TRBV12-3 or TRBV12-4 and TRBJ2-1, with a tentative D call TRBD2 (6 bases). The CDR3 covers 14 residues. V lost 6 bases, J lost 9 bases, and 18 bases lay in between. The CDR3 DNA sequence: TGTGCCAGCAGGCGGGACCCGAAGTCGGGTGAGCAGTTCTTC. The encoded protein is CASRRDPKSGEQFF.

This clonotype came up a few times. The chain is built from TRBV20-1 and TRBJ2-1, with 11 bases that match TRBD2. The CDR3 totals 14 residues. V dropped 7 bases and J dropped 3; count of bases not matched to a gene: 5. CDR1 is DFQATT and CDR2 is SNEGSKA in the germline V gene (reference sequence). CDR3 in amino acids: CSGLLAGDYNEQFF. The CDR3, as DNA: TGCAGTGGACTACTAGCGGGGGACTACAATGAGCAGTTCTTC.

The gene calls are TRBV10-3 and TRBJ2-7; 7 nucleotides match TRBD2. The CDR3 spans 13 residues. The J segment lost 3 bases and the V segment lost 8 bases, leaving 7 bases of the junction unmatched. The germline gives CDR1 ENHRY, CDR2 SYGVKD. The CDR3 is CAISPSGVYEQYF. The CDR3 nucleotides read TGTGCCATCTCCCCAAGCGGGGTCTACGAGCAGTACTTC.

V is TRBV20-1 and J is TRBJ2-1; weak D call: TRBD1 (6 bases). Trimming left V 1 base short and J 7 bases short, with 11 bases between. The CDR3 covers 13 residues. CDR1 is DFQATT and CDR2 is SNEGSKA in the germline V gene (reference sequence). The chain's CDR3 is CSARVTGKNEQFF. The CDR3 nucleotides are TGCAGTGCTAGAGTTACAGGGAAGAATGAGCAGTTCTTC.

This clonotype was found a few times. CDR3 DNA sequence: TGCAGTGAGGCGGCGGGAACGGCAGATACGCAGTATTTT. This gives the protein CSEAAGTADTQYF. The V and J genes are TRBV20-1 and TRBJ2-3; D perhaps matches TRBD2 (6 bases). This CDR3 region has 13 residues. CDR1 is DFQATT and CDR2 is SNEGSKA in the germline V gene (reference sequence). Trimming cost V 7 bases and J 4 bases, with 15 bases left between them.

This clonotype showed up just a few times. The chain recombines TRBV5-6 with TRBJ1-1; tentative D call: TRBD1 (5 bases). The V end lost 7 bases, the J end lost 2 bases, and 18 bases lay between the germline ends. This CDR3 has 15 residues. Germline CDR1 is SGHDT and CDR2 is YYEEEE. This chain's CDR3 is CASRRRGIPNTEAFF. Here the CDR3 DNA reads TGTGCCAGCCGGAGACGGGGGATCCCTAACACTGAAGCTTTCTTT.

The rearrangement links TRBV6-1 to TRBJ2-3, with 16 bases that match TRBD2. V shed 6 bases and J 0 bases; nucleotides not matched to a gene: 6. Germline assignment: CDR1 MNHNS and CDR2 SASEGT. This CDR3 region has 18 residues. CDR3 residues: CASRTGLAGGASTDTQYF. CDR3 coding DNA: TGTGCCAGCAGGACGGGACTAGCGGGGGGGGCTAGCACAGATACGCAGTATTTT.

This rearrangement joins TRBV19 to TRBJ1-1, with D uncertain. Trimming cost V 5 bases and J 4 bases, with 23 bases left between them. The CDR3 has 17 residues. Germline CDR1 and CDR2: LNHDA and SQIVND (reference sequence). Written as DNA, the CDR3 is TGTGCCAGTAGTCCTGACACTTTAATCGCGGGAGGCACTGAAGCTTTCTTT. This codes for CASSPDTLIAGGTEAFF.

CDR3 nucleotide sequence: TGTGCCAGCAGTAAACACAGGGATTCCTACGAGCAGTACTTC. Its protein product is CASSKHRDSYEQYF. The V call is TRBV6-1, the J call TRBJ2-7, with D possibly matching TRBD1 (6 bases). Trimming took off 5 bases at V and 1 base at J, with 12 bases between the two ends. Germline V lookup: CDR1 MNHNS, CDR2 SASEGT. This CDR3 has 14 amino acids.

This clonotype was counted a few times. CDR3 nucleotides: TGTGCCAGCAGCAGCGGTATACAGAACAGGGGTGGAAACACCATATATTTT. This encodes CASSSGIQNRGGNTIYF. The chain links TRBV11-3 to TRBJ1-3; 7 bases fit TRBD1. The CDR3 extends over 17 amino acids. Germline V lookup: CDR1 SGHNT, CDR2 YENEEA. The ends lost 5 bases at V and 3 bases at J; junction bases unmatched: 13.

Only a few counts were recorded for this clonotype. The rearrangement links TRBV7-9 to TRBJ2-1; possibly TRBD1 for D (6 bases). The germline CDR1 and CDR2 sequences are SEHNR and FQNEAQ (reference sequence). Trimming left V 10 bases short and J 6 bases short, with 13 bases between. The CDR3 consists of 12 residues. CDR3 amino acids: CATGDRINEQFF. The CDR3 nucleotides are TGTGCCACCGGCGACAGGATCAATGAGCAGTTCTTC.

This clonotype was recorded a few times. Here the CDR3 reads CSVAWTGVDEQYF. For the CDR3, the DNA is TGCAGCGTTGCTTGGACAGGGGTGGACGAGCAGTACTTC. The rearrangement joins TRBV29-1 to TRBJ2-7, with 9 positions matching TRBD1. Germline CDR1 reads SQVTM; CDR2 reads ANQGSEA. The ends lost 4 bases at V and 5 bases at J; junction bases unmatched: 6. The CDR3 is 13 amino acids.

This clonotype has just a few counts. V is TRBV4-1 and J is TRBJ2-7, with TRBD1 matching over 9 bases. The CDR3 length is 15 residues. With 1 base clipped from V and 3 bases from J, the junction kept 4 bases outside the gene matches. Germline-derived CDR1 and CDR2 are MGHRA and YSYEKL. In DNA, the CDR3 is TGCGCCAGCAGCCAAGCCGGGACAGGGTTCTACGAGCAGTACTTC. Amino acids: CASSQAGTGFYEQYF.

This clonotype was counted only a few times. The chain recombines TRBV5-6 with TRBJ2-2, with D hard to call. The V and J ends lost 4 bases and 6 bases respectively, with 16 bases between them. Germline assignment: CDR1 SGHDT and CDR2 YYEEEE. The CDR3 consists of 15 residues. In nucleotides, the CDR3 is TGTGCCAGCAGCCCAACGAATCGAGCGTCCGGGGAGCTGTTTTTT. Translation gives CASSPTNRASGELFF.

The chain joins TRBV3-1 to TRBJ2-3; TRBD2 matches at 10 bases. Germline V gives CDR1 LGHDT, CDR2 YNNKEL (reference sequence). The CDR3 loop spans 17 amino acids. Trimming removed 2 bases from V and 2 bases from J; junction bases left unmatched: 7. CDR3 in amino acids: CASSQLSGLAVTDTQYF. CDR3 coding DNA: TGTGCCAGCAGCCAATTGAGCGGACTAGCGGTCACAGATACGCAGTATTTT.

The chain joins TRBV20-1 to TRBJ2-1; D might be TRBD2 (5 bases). The CDR3 runs to 15 residues. V was trimmed by 3 bases and J by 1 base, leaving 13 bases between them. Germline CDR1 and CDR2: DFQATT and SNEGSKA (reference sequence). CDR3 loop: CSARDPRRSYNEQFF. CDR3 coding DNA: TGCAGTGCTAGGGACCCACGGAGGTCCTACAATGAGCAGTTCTTC.

The CDR3 nucleotides read TGCGCCAGCAGCTTGGGCGTAGCGGCGTTATACGAGCAGTACTTC. As protein: CASSLGVAALYEQYF. The gene calls are TRBV5-1 and TRBJ2-7, with D maybe TRBD2 (6 bases). CDR3 size: 15 residues. Trimming left V 0 bases short and J 4 bases short, with 14 bases between. The germline V gene has CDR1 SGHRS and CDR2 YFSETQ. Filled out from reference TRBV5-1 and TRBJ2-7, the complete variable domain reads KAGVTQTPRYLIKTRGQQVTLSCSPISGHRSVSWYQQTPGQGLQFLFEYFSETQRNKGNFPGRFSGRQFSNSRSEMNVSTLELGDSALYLCASSLGVAALYEQYFGPGTRLTVT.

This clonotype turned up a few times. The chain uses TRBV12-3 or TRBV12-4 and TRBJ2-3, with a possible D match to TRBD2 (5 bases). This CDR3 comprises 17 residues. V was clipped by 5 bases and J by 2 bases, with 20 bases between them. CDR3 sequence: CASSPRERQTDTDTQYF. The DNA for the CDR3 is TGTGCCAGCAGTCCTAGGGAGCGGCAAACCGACACAGATACGCAGTATTTT.